The rows below give T cell receptor beta chains drawn from one sample of a study of cytomegalovirus exposure and HLA in healthy donors. Assay: immunoSEQ multiplex PCR; the TCRdb copy retains only in-frame clones and omits some. The sample consists of approximately 260,000 clones, 80% to 90% of them appearing once. The sequencing input was PBMCs. These receptors originate from a woman under 30 in good health and CMV-seronegative. Both conserved end residues are part of each CDR3. D genes are given only for firm matches. Clone size is not always given. Where it is, it says once, few, many or a class for expanded clones.

V: TRBV29-1
J: TRBJ2-5
D: TRBD1
size: -
DNA: TGCAGCGGAGATCAGGGGGTCCAAGAGACCCAGTACTTC
CDR3: CSGDQGVQETQYF

V: TRBV7-9
J: TRBJ2-4
D: TRBD2
size: -
DNA: TGTGCCAGCAGCTTAGAGGCGGGAGTATTACAGTACTTC
CDR3: CASSLEAGVLQYF

V: TRBV5-4
J: TRBJ2-3
D: TRBD1
size: -
DNA: TGTGCCAGCAGCCCGAGGACAGGTCGAGCAGATACGCAGTATTTT
CDR3: CASSPRTGRADTQYF

V: TRBV19
J: TRBJ1-2
D: -
size: once
DNA: TGTGCCAGTAGTAGTCACCCTCTACCAAACTATGGCTACACCTTC
CDR3: CASSSHPLPNYGYTF

V: TRBV29-1
J: TRBJ2-7
D: TRBD1
size: -
DNA: TGCAGCGTTGCCGGGACAGGGGCGTACGAGCAGTACTTC
CDR3: CSVAGTGAYEQYF

V: TRBV6-6
J: TRBJ2-3
D: -
size: -
DNA: TGTGCCAGCAGTTACCCCTCAGATACGCAGTATTTT
CDR3: CASSYPSDTQYF

V: TRBV6-5
J: TRBJ1-2
D: TRBD1
size: -
DNA: TGTGCCAGCAGTCCGGACAGGGACCATGGCTACACCTTC
CDR3: CASSPDRDHGYTF

V: TRBV30
J: TRBJ2-7
D: -
size: -
DNA: TGTGCCTGGGCGACAGGGAGGTCCGAGCAGTACTTC
CDR3: CAWATGRSEQYF

V: TRBV11-2
J: TRBJ2-7
D: -
size: once
DNA: TGTGCCAGCAGCTTAGGGTCCTCCCGGGACGAGCAGTACTTC
CDR3: CASSLGSSRDEQYF

V: TRBV11-1
J: TRBJ1-6
D: -
size: -
DNA: TGTGCCAGCAGCTTCACCGCAGGGGCGGGTAATTCACCCCTCCACTTT
CDR3: CASSFTAGAGNSPLHF

V: TRBV11-2
J: TRBJ1-1
D: -
size: -
DNA: TGTGCCAGCAGCCCGGGTCAGGGTTTCACTGAAGCTTTCTTT
CDR3: CASSPGQGFTEAFF

V: TRBV27
J: TRBJ2-5
D: -
size: -
DNA: TGTGCCAGCAGTCTCCCGAGGACAGATGAACAAGAGACCCAGTACTTC
CDR3: CASSLPRTDEQETQYF

V: TRBV6-5
J: TRBJ1-1
D: -
size: -
DNA: TGTGCCAGCAGCCCTACAGGGAGGGGAACTGAAGCTTTCTTT
CDR3: CASSPTGRGTEAFF

V: TRBV7-9
J: TRBJ1-2
D: -
size: -
DNA: TGTGCCAGCAGCAACGCTGGGGGGGACGCCCGCTATGGCTACACCTTC
CDR3: CASSNAGGDARYGYTF

V: TRBV29-1
J: TRBJ2-3
D: TRBD2
size: -
DNA: TGCAGCGTTCTCGAACTAGCGGGAGTCCCTGATACGCAGTATTTT
CDR3: CSVLELAGVPDTQYF

V: TRBV27
J: TRBJ1-5
D: TRBD1
size: -
DNA: TGTGCCAGCAGTTTATCCCTGGACAGGGCTCGACAGCCCCAGCATTTT
CDR3: CASSLSLDRARQPQHF

V: TRBV6-1
J: TRBJ2-1
D: -
size: -
DNA: TGTGCCAGCAGTGAAGGAGGAGACGGTTACAATGAGCAGTTCTTC
CDR3: CASSEGGDGYNEQFF

V: TRBV4-3
J: TRBJ1-5
D: -
size: -
DNA: TGCGCCAGCAGCCAATCGGCGGTGAGCCTCAATCAGCCCCAGCATTTT
CDR3: CASSQSAVSLNQPQHF

V: TRBV28
J: TRBJ2-5
D: TRBD2
size: -
DNA: TGTGCCAGCAGTTCTAGCGGGCTCCAAGAGACCCAGTACTTC
CDR3: CASSSSGLQETQYF

V: TRBV6-1
J: TRBJ1-1
D: -
size: -
DNA: TGTGCCAGCAGGGACCGCAGGGGAGTTAGTACTGAAGCTTTCTTT
CDR3: CASRDRRGVSTEAFF

V: TRBV19
J: TRBJ1-3
D: -
size: -
DNA: TGTGCCAGTAGTATCCAGGCGATCTCTGGAAACACCATATATTTT
CDR3: CASSIQAISGNTIYF

V: TRBV7-7
J: TRBJ2-3
D: TRBD2
size: -
DNA: TGTGCTAGCAGCTTAGGGACTAGCGGGGGCACAGATACGCAGTATTTT
CDR3: CASSLGTSGGTDTQYF

V: TRBV7-8
J: TRBJ2-7
D: TRBD2
size: many
DNA: TGTGCCAGCAGCTTAGATGGGGGGGCCTACGAGCAGTACTTC
CDR3: CASSLDGGAYEQYF

V: TRBV5-6
J: TRBJ1-2
D: TRBD1
size: -
DNA: TGTGCCAGCAGCTTGGAATCGGACAGGGAATATGGCTACACCTTC
CDR3: CASSLESDREYGYTF

V: TRBV5-1
J: TRBJ1-1
D: -
size: -
DNA: TGCGCCAGCAGCCAGCAGGGAATGAACACTGAAGCTTTCTTT
CDR3: CASSQQGMNTEAFF

V: TRBV27
J: TRBJ1-1
D: -
size: -
DNA: TGTGCCAGCAGCGAGTACAGAGCTACCATGAACACTGAAGCTTTCTTT
CDR3: CASSEYRATMNTEAFF

V: TRBV4-1
J: TRBJ1-3
D: TRBD1
size: -
DNA: TGCGCCAGCAGCCAATCAGGGGGCGCGGTAAACACCATATATTTT
CDR3: CASSQSGGAVNTIYF

V: TRBV7-9
J: TRBJ1-2
D: -
size: few
DNA: TGTGCCAGCAGCTTAAGGCAGGGAGGTGGCTACACCTTC
CDR3: CASSLRQGGGYTF

V: TRBV4-3
J: TRBJ1-2
D: TRBD1
size: few
DNA: TGCGCCAGCAGCCATTTTGTACAGGGGGACTATGGCTACACCTTC
CDR3: CASSHFVQGDYGYTF

V: TRBV6-1
J: TRBJ2-6
D: -
size: -
DNA: TGTGCCAGCAGTGAATTTATGGGGGGCTCTGGGGCCAACGTCCTGACTTTC
CDR3: CASSEFMGGSGANVLTF

V: TRBV5-1
J: TRBJ2-3
D: -
size: few
DNA: TGCGCCAGCAGCTTCGGACAGCTCACAGATACGCAGTATTTT
CDR3: CASSFGQLTDTQYF

V: TRBV5-4
J: TRBJ2-7
D: -
size: -
DNA: TGTGCCAGCAGCCTCGGGAGGGGGCGCGGGGAGCAGTACTTC
CDR3: CASSLGRGRGEQYF

V: TRBV4-3
J: TRBJ1-1
D: -
size: once
DNA: TGCGCCAGCAGCCAAGATGTAGTAACTTTCACTGAAGCTTTCTTT
CDR3: CASSQDVVTFTEAFF

V: TRBV19
J: TRBJ2-1
D: TRBD2
size: -
DNA: TGTGCCAGTAGTATGGGACTATACAATGAGCAGTTCTTC
CDR3: CASSMGLYNEQFF

V: TRBV30
J: TRBJ2-3
D: TRBD1
size: -
DNA: TGTGCCTGGACCTTCAACAGGGGAGCAACAGATACGCAGTATTTT
CDR3: CAWTFNRGATDTQYF

V: TRBV5-1
J: TRBJ2-3
D: TRBD2
size: -
DNA: TGCGCCAGCAGCTCGGGACTAGCGGCGACAGATACGCAGTATTTT
CDR3: CASSSGLAATDTQYF

V: TRBV30
J: TRBJ2-2
D: -
size: -
DNA: TGTGCCTGGTCAGGGTCCCACGGCGGGGAGCTGTTTTTT
CDR3: CAWSGSHGGELFF

V: TRBV6-6
J: TRBJ2-1
D: -
size: -
DNA: TGTGCCAGCAGTTACTCGAATGGAGGCAATGAGCAGTTCTTC
CDR3: CASSYSNGGNEQFF

V: TRBV6-5
J: TRBJ2-7
D: TRBD1
size: -
DNA: TGTGCCAGCAGCTTTGTAGGACAGGGGAGCGAGCAGTACTTC
CDR3: CASSFVGQGSEQYF

V: TRBV5-6
J: TRBJ2-7
D: TRBD1
size: -
DNA: TGTGCCAGCAGCCAAGGGACAGGGACCTACGAGCAGTACTTC
CDR3: CASSQGTGTYEQYF

V: TRBV5-1
J: TRBJ2-1
D: TRBD1
size: -
DNA: TGCGCCAGCAGCCTGCCCGACAGGGGGCTCTACAATGAGCAGTTCTTC
CDR3: CASSLPDRGLYNEQFF

V: TRBV5-4
J: TRBJ2-2
D: TRBD1
size: -
DNA: TGTGCCAGCAGCAAAGGGGGCGCGGTCAGCTTCGAGGGGAAGACCGGGGAGCTGTTTTTT
CDR3: CASSKGGAVSFEGKTGELFF

V: TRBV11-2
J: TRBJ1-1
D: TRBD1
size: -
DNA: TGTGCCAGCATCCGCCTAAGGACAGGACAGCACACTGAAGCTTTCTTT
CDR3: CASIRLRTGQHTEAFF

V: TRBV28
J: TRBJ2-2
D: -
size: -
DNA: TGTGCCAGCTCCCTTACGGCCGGGGAGCTGTTTTTT
CDR3: CASSLTAGELFF

V: TRBV9
J: TRBJ1-5
D: -
size: -
DNA: TGTGCCAGCAGCGGGACTGCTTCGCAGCCCCAGCATTTT
CDR3: CASSGTASQPQHF

V: TRBV7-8
J: TRBJ1-5
D: TRBD1
size: -
DNA: TGTGCCAGCAGCCAGGGACAGCCCAATCAGCCCCAGCATTTT
CDR3: CASSQGQPNQPQHF

V: TRBV27
J: TRBJ2-1
D: TRBD2
size: -
DNA: TGTGCCAGCAGTTCACTAGCGGGATCCTACAATGAGCAGTTCTTC
CDR3: CASSSLAGSYNEQFF

V: TRBV4-3
J: TRBJ2-1
D: TRBD2
size: -
DNA: TGCGCCAGCAGCCAAGAGACTAGCGGGGGGTACAATGAGCAGTTCTTC
CDR3: CASSQETSGGYNEQFF